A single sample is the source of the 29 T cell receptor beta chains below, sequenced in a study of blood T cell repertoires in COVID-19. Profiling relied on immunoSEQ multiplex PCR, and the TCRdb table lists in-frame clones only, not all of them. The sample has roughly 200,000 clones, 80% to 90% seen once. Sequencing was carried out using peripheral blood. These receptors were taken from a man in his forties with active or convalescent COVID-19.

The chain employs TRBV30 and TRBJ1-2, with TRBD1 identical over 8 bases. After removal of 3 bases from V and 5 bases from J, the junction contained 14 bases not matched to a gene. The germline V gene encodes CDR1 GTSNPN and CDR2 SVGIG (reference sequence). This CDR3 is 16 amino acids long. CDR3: CAWSKVSGGSVYGYTF. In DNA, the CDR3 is TGTGCCTGGAGCAAGGTGTCAGGGGGCTCGGTATATGGCTACACCTTC.

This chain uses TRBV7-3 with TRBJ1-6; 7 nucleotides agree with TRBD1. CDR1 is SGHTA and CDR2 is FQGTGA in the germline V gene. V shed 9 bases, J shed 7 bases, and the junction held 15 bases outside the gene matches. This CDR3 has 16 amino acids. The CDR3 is CASSKGAANENSPLHF. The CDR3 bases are TGTGCCAGTAGTAAGGGGGCAGCCAACGAAAATTCACCCCTCCACTTT.

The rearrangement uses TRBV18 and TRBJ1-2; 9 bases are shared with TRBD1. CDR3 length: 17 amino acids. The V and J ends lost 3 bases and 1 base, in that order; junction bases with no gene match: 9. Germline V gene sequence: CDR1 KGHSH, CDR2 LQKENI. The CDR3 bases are TGTGCCAGCTCACCTCCGGGACAGGGACTAAGTAACTATGGCTACACCTTC. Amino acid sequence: CASSPPGQGLSNYGYTF. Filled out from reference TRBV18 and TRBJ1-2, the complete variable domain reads NAGVMQNPRHLVRRRGQEARLRCSPMKGHSHVYWYRQLPEEGLKFMVYLQKENIIDESGMPKERFSAEFPKEGPSILRIQQVVRGDSAAYFCASSPPGQGLSNYGYTFGSGTRLTVV.

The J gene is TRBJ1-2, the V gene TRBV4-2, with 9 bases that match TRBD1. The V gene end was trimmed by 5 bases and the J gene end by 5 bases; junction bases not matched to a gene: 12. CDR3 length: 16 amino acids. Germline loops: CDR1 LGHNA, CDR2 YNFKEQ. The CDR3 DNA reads TGTGCCAGCAGCTCATCAAATCCGGGACAGGGATATGGCTACACCTTC. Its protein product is CASSSSNPGQGYGYTF.

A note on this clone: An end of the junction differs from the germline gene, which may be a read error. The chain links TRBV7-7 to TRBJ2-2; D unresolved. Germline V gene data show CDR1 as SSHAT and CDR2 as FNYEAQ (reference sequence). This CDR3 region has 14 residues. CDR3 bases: TGTGCTAGCAGCCAAACGGCGAACACCGGGGAGCTGTTTTTT. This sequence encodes CASSQTANTGELFF.

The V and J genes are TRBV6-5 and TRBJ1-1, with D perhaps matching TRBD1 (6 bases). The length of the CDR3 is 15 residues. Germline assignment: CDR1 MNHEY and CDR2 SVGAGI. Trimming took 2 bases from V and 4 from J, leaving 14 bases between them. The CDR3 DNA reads TGTGCCAGCAGTTACCCAGGGGCGGTGGGCACTGAAGCTTTCTTT. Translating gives CASSYPGAVGTEAFF.

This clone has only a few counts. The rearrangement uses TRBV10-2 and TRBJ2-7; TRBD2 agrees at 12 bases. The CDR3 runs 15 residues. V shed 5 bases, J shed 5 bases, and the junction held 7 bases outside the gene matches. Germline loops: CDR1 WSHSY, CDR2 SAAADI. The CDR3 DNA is TGCGCCAGCAGTCGACTAGCGGGAGATCGCAACGAGCAGTACTTC. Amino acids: CASSRLAGDRNEQYF.

Here the CDR3 DNA reads TGTGCCAGTAGGGCGGGCAGCTCCACAGATACGCAGTATTTT. Translating it yields CASRAGSSTDTQYF. The V call is TRBV19, the J call TRBJ2-3; D may be TRBD2 (5 bases). Germline V gene data show CDR1 as LNHDA and CDR2 as SQIVND (reference sequence). V was trimmed by 6 bases and J by 2 bases, leaving 12 bases between them. The CDR3 loop spans 14 amino acids.

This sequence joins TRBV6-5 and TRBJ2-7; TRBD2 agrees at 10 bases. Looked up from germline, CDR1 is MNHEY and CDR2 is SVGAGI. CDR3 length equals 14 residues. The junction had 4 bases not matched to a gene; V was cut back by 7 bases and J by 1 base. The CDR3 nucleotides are TGTGCCAGCAAACTAGCGGGAAATTCCTACGAGCAGTACTTC. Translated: CASKLAGNSYEQYF.

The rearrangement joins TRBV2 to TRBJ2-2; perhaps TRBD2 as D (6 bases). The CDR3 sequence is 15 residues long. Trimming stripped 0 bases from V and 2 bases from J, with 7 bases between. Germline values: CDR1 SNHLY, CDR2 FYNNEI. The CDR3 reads CASSEAGLNTGELFF. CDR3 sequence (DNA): TGTGCCAGCAGTGAAGCGGGACTTAACACCGGGGAGCTGTTTTTT.

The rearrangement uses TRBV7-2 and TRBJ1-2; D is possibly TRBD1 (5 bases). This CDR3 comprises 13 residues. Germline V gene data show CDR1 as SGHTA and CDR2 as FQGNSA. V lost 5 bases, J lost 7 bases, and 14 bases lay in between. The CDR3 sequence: CASSPGGMFGYTF. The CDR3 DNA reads TGTGCCAGCAGCCCCGGGGGGATGTTTGGCTACACCTTC.

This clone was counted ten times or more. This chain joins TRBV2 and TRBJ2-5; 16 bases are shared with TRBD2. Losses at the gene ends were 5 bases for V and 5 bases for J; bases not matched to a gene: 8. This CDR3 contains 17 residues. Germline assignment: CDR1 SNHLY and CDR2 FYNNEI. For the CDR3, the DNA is TGTGCCAGCAGTCTAACCGGGACTAGCGGGAGGGGCGAGACCCAGTACTTC. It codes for CASSLTGTSGRGETQYF.

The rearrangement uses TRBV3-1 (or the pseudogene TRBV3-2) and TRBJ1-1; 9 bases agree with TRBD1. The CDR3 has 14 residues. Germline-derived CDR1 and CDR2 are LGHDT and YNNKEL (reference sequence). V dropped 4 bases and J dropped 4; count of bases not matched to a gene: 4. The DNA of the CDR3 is TGTGCCAGCAGCCGGGGACAGGGCATCACTGAAGCTTTCTTT. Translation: CASSRGQGITEAFF.

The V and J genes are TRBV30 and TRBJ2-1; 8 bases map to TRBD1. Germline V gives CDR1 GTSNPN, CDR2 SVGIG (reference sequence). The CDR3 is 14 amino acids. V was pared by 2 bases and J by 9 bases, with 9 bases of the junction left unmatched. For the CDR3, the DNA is TGTGCCTGGAGTCGGGACAGGTTGGCTTCTGAGCAGTTCTTC. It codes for CAWSRDRLASEQFF.

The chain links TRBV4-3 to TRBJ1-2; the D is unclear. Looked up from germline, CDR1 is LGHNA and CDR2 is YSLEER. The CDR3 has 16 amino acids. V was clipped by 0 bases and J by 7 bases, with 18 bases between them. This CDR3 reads CASSQDWRSGSGGYTF. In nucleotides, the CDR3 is TGCGCCAGCAGCCAAGACTGGCGCTCGGGGTCGGGTGGCTACACCTTC.

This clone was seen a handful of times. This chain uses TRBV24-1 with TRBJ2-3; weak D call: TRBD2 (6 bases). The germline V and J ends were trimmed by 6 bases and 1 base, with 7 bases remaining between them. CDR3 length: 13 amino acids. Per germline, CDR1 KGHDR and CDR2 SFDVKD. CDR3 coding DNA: TGTGCCACCAGTTCTAGCGGCACAGATACGCAGTATTTT. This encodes CATSSSGTDTQYF.

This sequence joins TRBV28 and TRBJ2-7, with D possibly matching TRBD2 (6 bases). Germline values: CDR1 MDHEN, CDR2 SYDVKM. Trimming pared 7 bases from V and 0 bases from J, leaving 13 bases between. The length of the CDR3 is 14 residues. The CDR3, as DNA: TGTGCCAGCACTCCGGGGGTTCCCTCCTACGAGCAGTACTTC. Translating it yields CASTPGVPSYEQYF.

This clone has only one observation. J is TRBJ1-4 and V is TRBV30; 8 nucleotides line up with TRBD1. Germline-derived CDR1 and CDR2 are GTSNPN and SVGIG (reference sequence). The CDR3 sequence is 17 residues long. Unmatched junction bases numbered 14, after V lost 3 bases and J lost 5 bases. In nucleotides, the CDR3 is TGTGCCTGGAGCCCCCCCCAGGGGGCTATGGAAAATGAAAAACTGTTTTTT. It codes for CAWSPPQGAMENEKLFF.

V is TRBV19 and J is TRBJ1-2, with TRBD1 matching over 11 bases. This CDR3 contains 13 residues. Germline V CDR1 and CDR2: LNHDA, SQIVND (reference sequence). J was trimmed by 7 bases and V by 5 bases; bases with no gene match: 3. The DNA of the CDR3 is TGTGCCAGTAGTCCGGACAGGGGGCTTGGCTACACCTTC. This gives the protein CASSPDRGLGYTF.

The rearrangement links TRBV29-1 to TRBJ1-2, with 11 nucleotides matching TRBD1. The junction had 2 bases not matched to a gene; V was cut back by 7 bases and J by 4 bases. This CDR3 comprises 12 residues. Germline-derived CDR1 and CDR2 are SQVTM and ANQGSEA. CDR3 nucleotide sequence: TGCAGCGCCGGGACAGGGGGCTATGGCTACACCTTC. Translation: CSAGTGGYGYTF. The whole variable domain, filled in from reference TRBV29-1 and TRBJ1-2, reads SAVISQKPSRDICQRGTSLTIQCQVDSQVTMMFWYRQQPGQSLTLIATANQGSEATYESGFVIDKFPISRPNLTFSTLTVSNMSPEDSSIYLCSAGTGGYGYTFGSGTRLTVV.

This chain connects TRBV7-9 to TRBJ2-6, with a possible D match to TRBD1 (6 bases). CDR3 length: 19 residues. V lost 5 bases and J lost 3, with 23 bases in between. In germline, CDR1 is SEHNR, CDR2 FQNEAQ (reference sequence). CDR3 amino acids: CASSPSGGQSLGGANVLTF. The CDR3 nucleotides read TGTGCCAGCAGCCCATCCGGAGGACAGAGTTTAGGTGGGGCCAACGTCCTGACTTTC.

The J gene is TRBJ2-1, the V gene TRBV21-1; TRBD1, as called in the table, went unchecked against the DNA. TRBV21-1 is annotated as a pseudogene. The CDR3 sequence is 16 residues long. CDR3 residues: CASSTGTGLFYNEQFF. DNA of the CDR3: TGTGCCAGCAGCACTGGGACAGGCCTATTCTACAATGAGCAGTTCTTC.

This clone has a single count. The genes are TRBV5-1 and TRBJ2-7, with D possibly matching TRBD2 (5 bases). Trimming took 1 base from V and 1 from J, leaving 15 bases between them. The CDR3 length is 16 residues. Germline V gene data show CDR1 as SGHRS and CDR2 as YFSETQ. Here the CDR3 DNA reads TGCGCCAGCAGCTTGCAACTAGTTTCTCTTTCCTACGAGCAGTACTTC. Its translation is CASSLQLVSLSYEQYF.

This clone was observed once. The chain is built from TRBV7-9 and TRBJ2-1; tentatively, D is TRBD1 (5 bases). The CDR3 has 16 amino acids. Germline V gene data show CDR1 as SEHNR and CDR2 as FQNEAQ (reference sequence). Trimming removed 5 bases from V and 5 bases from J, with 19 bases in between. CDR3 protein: CASSPYPQGSNNEQFF. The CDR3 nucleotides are TGTGCCAGCAGCCCATACCCCCAGGGTAGTAACAATGAGCAGTTCTTC.

CDR3 DNA sequence: TGTGCCAGCAGCTCGCCGGGACTCGCACAAGAGACCCAGTACTTC. This translates into CASSSPGLAQETQYF. The chain recombines TRBV7-6 with TRBJ2-5, with D possibly matching TRBD2 (6 bases). Trimming shortened V by 4 bases and J by 2 bases, and 14 bases separated the two germline ends. Germline assignment: CDR1 SGHVS and CDR2 FNYEAQ. The CDR3 is 15 amino acids. Drawing the rest from reference TRBV7-6 and TRBJ2-5, the complete variable domain is GAGVSQSPRYKVTKRGQDVALRCDPISGHVSLYWYRQALGQGPEFLTYFNYEAQQDKSGLPNDRFSAERPEGSISTLTIQRTEQRDSAMYRCASSSPGLAQETQYFGPGTRLLVL.

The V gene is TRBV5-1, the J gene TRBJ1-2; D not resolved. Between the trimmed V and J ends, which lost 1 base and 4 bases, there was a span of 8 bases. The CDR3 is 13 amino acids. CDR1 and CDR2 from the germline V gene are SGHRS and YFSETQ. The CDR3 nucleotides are TGCGCCAGCAGCTTGTCCCAGTTCTATGGCTACACCTTC. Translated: CASSLSQFYGYTF.

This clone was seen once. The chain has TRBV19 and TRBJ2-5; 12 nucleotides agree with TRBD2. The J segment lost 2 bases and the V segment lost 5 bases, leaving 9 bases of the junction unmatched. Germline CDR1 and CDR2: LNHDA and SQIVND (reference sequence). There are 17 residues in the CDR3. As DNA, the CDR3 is TGTGCCAGTAGTCCAACCCGGACTAGCGGGATACAAGAGACCCAGTACTTC. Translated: CASSPTRTSGIQETQYF.

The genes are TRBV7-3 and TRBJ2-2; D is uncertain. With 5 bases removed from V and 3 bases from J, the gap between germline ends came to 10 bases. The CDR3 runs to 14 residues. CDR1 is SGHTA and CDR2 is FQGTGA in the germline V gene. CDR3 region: CASSPSPHTGELFF. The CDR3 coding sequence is TGTGCCAGCAGCCCCTCCCCCCACACCGGGGAGCTGTTTTTT.

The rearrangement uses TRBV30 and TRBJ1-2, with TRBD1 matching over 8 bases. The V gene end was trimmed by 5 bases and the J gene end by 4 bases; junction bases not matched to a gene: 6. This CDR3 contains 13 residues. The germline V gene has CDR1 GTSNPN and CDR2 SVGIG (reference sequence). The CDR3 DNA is TGTGCCTGGGGCAGACAGGGGCGCTATGGCTACACCTTC. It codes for CAWGRQGRYGYTF.